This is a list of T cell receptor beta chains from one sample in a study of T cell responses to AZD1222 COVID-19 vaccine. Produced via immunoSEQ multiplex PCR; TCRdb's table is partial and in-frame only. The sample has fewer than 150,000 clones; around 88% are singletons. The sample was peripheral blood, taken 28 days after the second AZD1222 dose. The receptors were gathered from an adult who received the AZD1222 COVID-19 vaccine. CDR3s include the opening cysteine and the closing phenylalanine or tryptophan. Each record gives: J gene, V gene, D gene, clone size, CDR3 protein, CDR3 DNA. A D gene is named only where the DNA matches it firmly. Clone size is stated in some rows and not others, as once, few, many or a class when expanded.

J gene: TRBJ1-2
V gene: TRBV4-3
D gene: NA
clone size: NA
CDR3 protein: CASSQDRDTNYGYTF
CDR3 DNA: TGCGCCAGCAGCCAAGATCGAGACACTAACTATGGCTACACCTTC

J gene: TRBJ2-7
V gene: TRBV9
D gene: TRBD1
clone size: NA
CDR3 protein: CASSVAGQGSYEQYF
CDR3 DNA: TGTGCCAGCAGCGTAGCGGGACAGGGGTCTTACGAGCAGTACTTC

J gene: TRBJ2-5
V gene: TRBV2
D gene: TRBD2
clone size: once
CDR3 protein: CASSPSGVGGTQYF
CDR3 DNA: TGTGCCAGCAGTCCCAGCGGGGTCGGGGGGACCCAGTACTTC

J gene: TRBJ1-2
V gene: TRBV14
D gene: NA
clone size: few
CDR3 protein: CASSHEAPGGYTF
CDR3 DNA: TGTGCCAGCAGCCATGAGGCCCCCGGTGGCTACACCTTC

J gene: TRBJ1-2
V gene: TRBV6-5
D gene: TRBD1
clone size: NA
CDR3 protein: CASSPGQGSNYGYTF
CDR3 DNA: TGTGCCAGCAGTCCCGGACAGGGGAGTAACTATGGCTACACCTTC

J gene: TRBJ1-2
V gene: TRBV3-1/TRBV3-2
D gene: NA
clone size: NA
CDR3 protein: CASAVGGAIEYGYTF
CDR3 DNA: TGTGCCAGCGCGGTCGGTGGGGCAATTGAATATGGCTACACCTTC

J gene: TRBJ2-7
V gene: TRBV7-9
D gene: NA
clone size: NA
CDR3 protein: CASSRGESSYEQYF
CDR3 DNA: TGTGCCAGCAGCCGAGGGGAGAGCTCCTACGAGCAGTACTTC

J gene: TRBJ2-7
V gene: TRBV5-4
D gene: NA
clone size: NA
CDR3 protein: CASSLGPGGYNEQYF
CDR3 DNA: TGTGCCAGCAGCTTAGGCCCAGGGGGGTACAACGAGCAGTACTTC

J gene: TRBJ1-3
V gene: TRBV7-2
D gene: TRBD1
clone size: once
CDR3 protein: CASSPGQASGNTIYF
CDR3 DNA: TGTGCCAGCAGCCCCGGACAGGCCTCTGGAAACACCATATATTTT

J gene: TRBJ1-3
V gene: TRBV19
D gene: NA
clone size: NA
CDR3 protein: CASSSYPPGQGRISGNTIYF
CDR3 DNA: TGTGCCAGTAGTAGTTATCCGCCGGGACAAGGAAGAATCTCTGGAAACACCATATATTTT

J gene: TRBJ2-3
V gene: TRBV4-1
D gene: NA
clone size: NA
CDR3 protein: CASSALGGGSGDTQYF
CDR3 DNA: TGCGCCAGCAGTGCCCTTGGAGGGGGGTCGGGAGATACGCAGTATTTT

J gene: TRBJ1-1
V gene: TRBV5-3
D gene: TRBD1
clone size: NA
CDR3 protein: CARSRSRRQGDENTEAFF
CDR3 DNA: TGTGCCAGAAGCCGCTCTCGACGACAGGGGGACGAGAACACTGAAGCTTTCTTT

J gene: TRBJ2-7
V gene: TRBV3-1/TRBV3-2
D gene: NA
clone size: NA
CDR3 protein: CASSQEGVYEQYF
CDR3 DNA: TGTGCCAGCAGCCAAGAGGGGGTTTACGAGCAGTACTTC

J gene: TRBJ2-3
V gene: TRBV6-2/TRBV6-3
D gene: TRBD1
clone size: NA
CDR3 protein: CASSEGAGSDTQYF
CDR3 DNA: TGTGCCAGCAGTGAGGGGGCCGGGTCAGATACGCAGTATTTT

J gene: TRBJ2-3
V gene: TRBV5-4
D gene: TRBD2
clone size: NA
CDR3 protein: CASSPGGGQDTQYF
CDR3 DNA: TGTGCCAGCAGCCCGGGCGGGGGGCAAGATACGCAGTATTTT

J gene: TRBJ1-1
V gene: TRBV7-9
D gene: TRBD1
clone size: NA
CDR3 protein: CASSFGKTGDTEAFF
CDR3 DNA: TGTGCCAGCAGCTTTGGAAAGACAGGGGACACTGAAGCTTTCTTT

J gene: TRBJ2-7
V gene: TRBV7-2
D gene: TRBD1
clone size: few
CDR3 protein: CASSSRQGAPEQYF
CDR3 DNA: TGTGCCAGCAGCTCCCGGCAGGGGGCGCCCGAGCAGTACTTC

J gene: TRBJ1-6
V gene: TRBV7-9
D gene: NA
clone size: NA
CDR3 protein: CASSFLGSPLHF
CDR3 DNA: TGTGCCAGCAGCTTTCTTGGTTCACCCCTCCACTTT

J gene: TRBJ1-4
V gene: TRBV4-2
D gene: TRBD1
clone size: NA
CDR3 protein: CASSQDVLGTGNEKLFF
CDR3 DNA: TGTGCCAGCAGCCAAGATGTTTTGGGGACAGGGAATGAAAAACTGTTTTTT

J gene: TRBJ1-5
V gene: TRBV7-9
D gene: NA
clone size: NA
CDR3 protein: CASSPGAGGINQPQHF
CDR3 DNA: TGTGCCAGCAGCCCCGGGGCCGGGGGCATCAATCAGCCCCAGCATTTT

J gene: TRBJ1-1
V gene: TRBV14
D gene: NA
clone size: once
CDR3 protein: CASSPRGGTEAFF
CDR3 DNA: TGTGCCAGCAGCCCCAGGGGAGGCACTGAAGCTTTCTTT

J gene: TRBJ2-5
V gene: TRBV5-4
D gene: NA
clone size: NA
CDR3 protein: CASSKGTEQETQYF
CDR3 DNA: TGTGCCAGCAGTAAGGGTACTGAGCAAGAGACCCAGTACTTC

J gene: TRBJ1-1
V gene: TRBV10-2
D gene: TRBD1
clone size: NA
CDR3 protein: CASSEGDRVNTEAFF
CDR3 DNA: TGCGCCAGCAGTGAGGGGGACAGGGTAAACACTGAAGCTTTCTTT

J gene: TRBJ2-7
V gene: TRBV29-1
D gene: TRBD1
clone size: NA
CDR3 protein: CSVSGQGTSYEQYF
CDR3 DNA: TGCAGCGTGTCGGGACAGGGGACCTCCTACGAGCAGTACTTC

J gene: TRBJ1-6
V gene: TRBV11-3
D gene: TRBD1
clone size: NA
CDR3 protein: CASSLTGGPLHF
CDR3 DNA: TGTGCCAGCAGCTTGACAGGGGGCCCCCTCCACTTT

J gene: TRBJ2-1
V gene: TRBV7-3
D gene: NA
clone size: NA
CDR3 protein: CASSRGATYNEQFF
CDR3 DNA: TGTGCCAGCAGCCGAGGGGCCACCTACAATGAGCAGTTCTTC

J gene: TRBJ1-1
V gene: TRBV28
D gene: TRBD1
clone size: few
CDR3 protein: CASSQITGTGLAEAFF
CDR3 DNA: TGTGCCAGCAGCCAGATAACCGGGACAGGGCTTGCTGAAGCTTTCTTT

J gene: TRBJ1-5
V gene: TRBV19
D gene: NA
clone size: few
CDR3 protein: CASSTMGLYSNQPQHF
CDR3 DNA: TGTGCCAGTAGTACAATGGGACTTTATAGCAATCAGCCCCAGCATTTT

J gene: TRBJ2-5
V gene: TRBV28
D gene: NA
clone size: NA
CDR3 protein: CASSLRPDRVKQETQYF
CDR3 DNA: TGTGCCAGCAGTCTGCGCCCGGACAGAGTAAAACAAGAGACCCAGTACTTC

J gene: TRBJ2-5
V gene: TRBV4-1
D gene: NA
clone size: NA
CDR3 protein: CASSQLIQETQYF
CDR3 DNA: TGCGCCAGCAGCCAACTAATCCAAGAGACCCAGTACTTC

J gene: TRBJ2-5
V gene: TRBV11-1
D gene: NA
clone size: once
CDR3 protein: CASSLIPGETQYF
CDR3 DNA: TGTGCCAGCAGCTTAATCCCGGGGGAGACCCAGTACTTC

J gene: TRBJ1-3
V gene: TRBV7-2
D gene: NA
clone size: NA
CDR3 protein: CASSLSTSYSGNTIYF
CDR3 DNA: TGTGCCAGCAGCTTAAGCACGAGCTACTCTGGAAACACCATATATTTT

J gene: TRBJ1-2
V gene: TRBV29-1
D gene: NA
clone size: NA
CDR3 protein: CSVLLWDGNNYGYTF
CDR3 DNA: TGCAGCGTGCTGCTATGGGACGGAAATAACTATGGCTACACCTTC

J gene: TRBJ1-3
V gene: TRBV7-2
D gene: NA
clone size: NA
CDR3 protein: CASSTGTVSGNTIYF
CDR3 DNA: TGTGCCAGCAGCACCGGGACGGTCTCTGGAAACACCATATATTTT

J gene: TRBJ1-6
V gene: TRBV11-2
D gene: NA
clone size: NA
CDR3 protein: CASSPRTARYNSPLHF
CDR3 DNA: TGTGCCAGCAGCCCAAGGACAGCCCGTTATAATTCACCCCTCCACTTT

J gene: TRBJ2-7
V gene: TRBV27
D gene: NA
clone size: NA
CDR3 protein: CASRDPRAGSYEQYF
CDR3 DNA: TGTGCCAGCAGGGACCCCCGCGCGGGCTCCTACGAGCAGTACTTC

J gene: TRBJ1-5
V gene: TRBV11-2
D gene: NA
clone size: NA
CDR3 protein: CASSPQTGNNQPQHF
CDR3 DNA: TGTGCCAGCAGCCCTCAAACAGGGAACAATCAGCCCCAGCATTTT

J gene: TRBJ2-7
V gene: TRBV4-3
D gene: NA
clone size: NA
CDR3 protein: CASSHAGGLTGGNYEQYF
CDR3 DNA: TGCGCCAGCAGCCACGCGGGAGGGCTGACAGGGGGCAATTACGAGCAGTACTTC

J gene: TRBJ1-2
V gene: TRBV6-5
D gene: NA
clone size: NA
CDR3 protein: CASRDLDVPGYTF
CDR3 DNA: TGTGCCAGCAGAGACCTAGACGTACCTGGCTACACCTTC

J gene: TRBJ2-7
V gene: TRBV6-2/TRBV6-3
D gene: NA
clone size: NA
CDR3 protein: CASSQGNEQYF
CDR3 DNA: TGTGCCAGCAGTCAGGGGAACGAGCAGTACTTC

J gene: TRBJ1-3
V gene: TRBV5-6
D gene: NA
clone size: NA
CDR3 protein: CASSQTGGFSGNTIYF
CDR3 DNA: TGTGCCAGCAGCCAAACCGGGGGCTTTTCTGGAAACACCATATATTTT

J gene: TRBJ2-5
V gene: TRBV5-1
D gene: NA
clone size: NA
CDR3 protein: CASSQREETQYF
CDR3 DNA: TGCGCCAGCAGTCAGAGGGAAGAGACCCAGTACTTC

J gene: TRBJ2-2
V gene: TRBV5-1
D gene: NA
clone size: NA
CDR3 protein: CASSLWQEDTGELFF
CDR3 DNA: TGCGCCAGCAGCTTGTGGCAGGAAGACACCGGGGAGCTGTTTTTT

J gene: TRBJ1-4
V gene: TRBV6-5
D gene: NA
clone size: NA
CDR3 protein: CASSYSTGRGEKLFF
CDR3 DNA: TGTGCCAGCAGTTACTCGACGGGGCGAGGTGAAAAACTGTTTTTT

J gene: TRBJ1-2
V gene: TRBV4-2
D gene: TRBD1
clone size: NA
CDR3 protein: CASSQGQGSYGYTF
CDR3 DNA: TGTGCCAGCAGCCAAGGACAGGGGTCCTATGGCTACACCTTC

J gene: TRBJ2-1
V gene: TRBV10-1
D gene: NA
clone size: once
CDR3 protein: CASSESSGEQFF
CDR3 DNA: TGCGCCAGCAGTGAGTCTTCGGGGGAGCAGTTCTTC

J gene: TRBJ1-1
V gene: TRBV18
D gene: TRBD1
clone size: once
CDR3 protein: CASSPGLQGGNTEAFF
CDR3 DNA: TGTGCCAGCTCACCGGGCCTACAGGGGGGGAACACTGAAGCTTTCTTT

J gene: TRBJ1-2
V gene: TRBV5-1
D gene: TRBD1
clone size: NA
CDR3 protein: CASSNRGFYGYTF
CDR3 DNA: TGCGCCAGCAGCAACAGGGGGTTTTATGGCTACACCTTC

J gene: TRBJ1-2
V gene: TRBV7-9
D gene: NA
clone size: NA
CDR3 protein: CASSPVNYGYTF
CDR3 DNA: TGTGCCAGCAGCCCTGTTAACTATGGCTACACCTTC

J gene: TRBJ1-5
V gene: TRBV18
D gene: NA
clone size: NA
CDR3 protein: CASSPASGGNQPQHF
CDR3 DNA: TGTGCCAGCTCACCCGCCTCGGGCGGCAATCAGCCCCAGCATTTT

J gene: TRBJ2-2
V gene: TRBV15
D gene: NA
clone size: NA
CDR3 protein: CATSFRFTGELFF
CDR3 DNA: TGTGCCACCAGCTTCAGATTCACCGGGGAGCTGTTTTTT

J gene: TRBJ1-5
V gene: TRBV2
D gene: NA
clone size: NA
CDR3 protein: CASSESRSSNQPQHF
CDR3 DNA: TGTGCCAGCAGTGAAAGTAGAAGTAGCAATCAGCCCCAGCATTTT

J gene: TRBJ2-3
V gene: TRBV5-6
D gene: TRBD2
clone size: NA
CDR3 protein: CASSLLAGGTDTQYF
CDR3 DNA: TGTGCCAGCAGCTTACTAGCGGGGGGCACAGATACGCAGTATTTT